This note documents a single T cell receptor (beta chain) sequence. This record belongs to a study of blood T cells in healthy people across ages. Combining a sample-barcoded 5' primer with a J-beta primer mix, a second PCR ran for about 7 to 11 cycles. TCRdb called the 5' RACE reads again in MiXCR, with one record for every CDR3 protein. The sample lists 1.5 million to 2 million distinct CDR3 sequences; 30% to 40% were seen once. The TCR comes from a human donor in good health. Sequenced input: blood.

As DNA, the CDR3 is TGTGCCAGCAATCCGACAGCTAATCAGCCCCAGCATTTT. It yields the protein CASNPTANQPQHF. The chain recombines TRBV28 with TRBJ1-5; maybe TRBD1 (5 bases). V dropped 7 bases and J dropped 4 bases, with 11 bases sitting between them. The CDR3 contains 13 residues. In germline, CDR1 is MDHEN, CDR2 SYDVKM.